A selection of T cell receptor beta chains follows, all from one sample in a study of cytomegalovirus exposure and HLA in healthy donors. TCRdb's table, derived via immunoSEQ multiplex PCR, lists solely in-frame clones and lacks some. The sample lists around 76,000 clones; roughly 79% were seen once. Sequenced sample: PBMCs. The receptors derive from a man aged 35-49 years in good health and CMV-seronegative. Both conserved end residues are part of each CDR3. D genes are given only for firm matches. The size entry is marked missing in some rows and otherwise reads once, few, many or a size class.

j_call	d_call	clone_size	v_call	cdr3_nt	cdr3_aa
TRBJ1-1	NA	NA	TRBV28	TGTGCCAGCACCCCCCAATGGAACACTGAAGCTTTCTTT	CASTPQWNTEAFF
TRBJ2-1	NA	NA	TRBV28	TGTGCCAGCAGTCGGAGGGGGCAGTTCTTC	CASSRRGQFF
TRBJ2-3	TRBD1	NA	TRBV6-6	TGTGCCAGCAGTTACGCAGGGGGCGCTGGCACAGATACGCAGTATTTT	CASSYAGGAGTDTQYF
TRBJ2-1	TRBD2	NA	TRBV19	TGTGCCAGTAGTATTCCTAGCGGCCGCTCCTACAATGAGCAGTTCTTC	CASSIPSGRSYNEQFF
TRBJ1-2	NA	NA	TRBV5-1	TGCGCCAGCAGACAGGATCAAGGCTACACCTTC	CASRQDQGYTF
TRBJ1-5	NA	NA	TRBV6-1	TGTGCCAGCAGCTTTAATCAGCCCCAGCATTTT	CASSFNQPQHF
TRBJ1-1	TRBD1	NA	TRBV29-1	TGCAGCGCACTGGACAGGGGAAACACTGAAGCTTTCTTT	CSALDRGNTEAFF
TRBJ2-2	TRBD2	NA	TRBV7-8	TGTGCCAGCAGCCTTATTCGGGAACTAGCGGGGACCGGGGAGCTGTTTTTT	CASSLIRELAGTGELFF
TRBJ2-7	NA	NA	TRBV28	TGTGCCAGCAGTTTTAGCGGTACGACCTACAAGCAGTACTTC	CASSFSGTTYKQYF
TRBJ2-3	TRBD1	NA	TRBV9	TGTGCCAGCAGCCCTTGGACAGGGGAAGCAGATACGCAGTATTTT	CASSPWTGEADTQYF
TRBJ1-1	TRBD1	NA	TRBV4-2	TGTGCCAGCAGCCGGCAGACAGGGGAGCCCACTGAAGCTTTCTTT	CASSRQTGEPTEAFF
TRBJ1-1	NA	NA	TRBV6-5	TGTGCCAGCAGTTACTCGCTCAGTCAGATGAACACTGAAGCTTTCTTT	CASSYSLSQMNTEAFF
TRBJ2-3	NA	few	TRBV18	TGTGCCAGCTCACCAACCAGCGTGATCCACACAGATACGCAGTATTTT	CASSPTSVIHTDTQYF
TRBJ2-5	TRBD1	NA	TRBV6-4	TGTGCCAGCAGTGACTCGACCGTCGTACAGGGGCAAGAGACCCAGTACTTC	CASSDSTVVQGQETQYF
TRBJ1-6	NA	NA	TRBV5-1	TGCGCCAGCAGCTTGGAAACGGATTCACCCCTCCACTTT	CASSLETDSPLHF
TRBJ1-2	TRBD1	NA	TRBV6-5	TGTGCCAGCAGTTACCATAAACAGGGGCTCTATGGCTACACCTTC	CASSYHKQGLYGYTF
TRBJ2-3	TRBD2	NA	TRBV28	TGTGCCAGCAGTTCATCGTTAGCGGGAGGCACAGATACGCAGTATTTT	CASSSSLAGGTDTQYF